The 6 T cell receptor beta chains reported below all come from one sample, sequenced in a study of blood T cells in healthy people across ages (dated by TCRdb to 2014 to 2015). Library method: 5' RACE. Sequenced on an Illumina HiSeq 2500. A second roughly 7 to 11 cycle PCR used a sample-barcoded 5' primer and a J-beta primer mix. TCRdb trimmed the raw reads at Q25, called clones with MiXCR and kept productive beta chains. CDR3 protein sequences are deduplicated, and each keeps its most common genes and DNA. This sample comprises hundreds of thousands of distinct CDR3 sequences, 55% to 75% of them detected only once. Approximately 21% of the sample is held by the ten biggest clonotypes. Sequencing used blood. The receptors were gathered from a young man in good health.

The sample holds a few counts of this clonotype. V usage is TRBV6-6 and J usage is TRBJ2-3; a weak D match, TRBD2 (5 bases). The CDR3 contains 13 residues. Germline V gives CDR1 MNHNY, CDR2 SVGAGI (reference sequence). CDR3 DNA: TGTGCTTCGAGCGGTTCTCTCACAGATACGCAGTATTTT. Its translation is CASSGSLTDTQYF.

The DNA of the CDR3 is TGTGCCAGCAGCCCCCCTTCCGGGGTTGGCTACACCTTC. It translates to CASSPPSGVGYTF. The rearrangement joins TRBV11-2 to TRBJ1-2; D is undetermined. This CDR3 has 13 amino acids. V gave up 5 bases and J gave up 7 bases, with 14 bases separating them. Germline CDR1 and CDR2: SGHAT and FQNNGV.

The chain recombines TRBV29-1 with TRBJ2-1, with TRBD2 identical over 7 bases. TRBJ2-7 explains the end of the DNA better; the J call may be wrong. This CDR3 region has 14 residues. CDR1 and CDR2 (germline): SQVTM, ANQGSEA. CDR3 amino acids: CSVVSGRPYNEQYF. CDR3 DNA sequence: TGCAGCGTTGTTAGCGGGCGCCCCTACAATGAGCAGTACTTC.

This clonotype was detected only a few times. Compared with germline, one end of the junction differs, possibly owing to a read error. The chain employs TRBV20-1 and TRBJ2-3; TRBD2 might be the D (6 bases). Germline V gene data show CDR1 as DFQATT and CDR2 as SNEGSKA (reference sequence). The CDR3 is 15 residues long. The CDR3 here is CSARGLPHPPDTQYF. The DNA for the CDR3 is TGCAGTGCCAGAGGACTACCTCATCCACCAGATACGCAGTATTTT.

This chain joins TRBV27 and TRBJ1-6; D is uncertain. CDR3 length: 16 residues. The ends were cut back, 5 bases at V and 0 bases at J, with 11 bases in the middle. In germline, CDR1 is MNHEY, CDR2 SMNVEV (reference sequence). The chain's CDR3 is CASSRGLSSYNSPLHF. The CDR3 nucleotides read TGTGCCAGCAGTCGGGGATTGAGCTCCTATAATTCACCCCTCCACTTT.

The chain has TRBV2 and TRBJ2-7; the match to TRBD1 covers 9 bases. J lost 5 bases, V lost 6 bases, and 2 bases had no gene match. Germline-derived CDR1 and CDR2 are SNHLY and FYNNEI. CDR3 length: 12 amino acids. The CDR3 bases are TGTGCCAGCAGGCGGACAGGGGACGAGCAGTACTTC. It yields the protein CASRRTGDEQYF.